This TCR beta chain is drawn from a study of metastatic and nonmetastatic thyroid tumors. Turning to the study itself: Comparative analysis of repertoires was undertaken across blood and tumor or nodule tissue obtained from malignant and benign thyroid patients.

General study findings and limits: Relative to benign nodules, malignant thyroid tumors were reportedly characterized by significantly elevated TCR beta diversity in blood and tumor.

Germline V gene lookup returns CDR1 DFQATT and CDR2 SNEGSKA (reference sequence). V shed 3 bases and J shed 0 bases, with 19 bases lying between them. This CDR3 has 17 amino acids. Study processing details: Using the CDR3 differences seen across clinicopathological groups, the authors built a distant-metastasis classifier for papillary thyroid cancer, which was meant to discriminate distant-metastatic patients. TCRdb ran MiXCR on the PCR reads. V and J calls and clone size were set by TCRdb, not the authors. The sample records almost 35,000 clones, roughly 15% being singletons. Thyroid surgery took place with no prior treatment in any patient. This clone has a count of ten or more. Its antigen is unknown.

Sequencing was performed on blood. The TCR sequence derives from a female donor with papillary thyroid cancer or a benign thyroid nodule (not recorded which). Some clones in this sample may be carry-over from other donors' samples. V is TRBV20-1 and J is TRBJ2-3; D may be TRBD2 (5 bases). The CDR3 coding sequence is TGCAGTGCTAGGGGATTGGTACTAGGTACTAGCACAGATACGCAGTATTTT. Amino acid sequence: CSARGLVLGTSTDTQYF.